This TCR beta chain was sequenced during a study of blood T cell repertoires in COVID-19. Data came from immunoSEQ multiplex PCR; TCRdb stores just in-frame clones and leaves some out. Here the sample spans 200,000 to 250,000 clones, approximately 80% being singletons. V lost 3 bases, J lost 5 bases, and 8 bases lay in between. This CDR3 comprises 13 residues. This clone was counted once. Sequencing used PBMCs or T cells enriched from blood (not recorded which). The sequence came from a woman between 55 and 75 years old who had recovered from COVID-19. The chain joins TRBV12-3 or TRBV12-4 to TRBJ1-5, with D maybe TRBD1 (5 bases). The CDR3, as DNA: TGTGCCAGCAGTTTTACAGGCGATCAGCCCCAGCATTTT. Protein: CASSFTGDQPQHF.